This T cell receptor (beta chain) was identified during a study of blood T cell repertoires in COVID-19. Overall study: The study drew acute and convalescent COVID-19 samples from the United States, Italy and Spain. PBMCs, B-cell-depleted T cells, or T cells provided the cDNA or gDNA that made up the material.

The length of the CDR3 is 14 residues. The V gene's germline CDR1 is MDHEN and CDR2 SYDVKM. V dropped 5 bases and J dropped 2 bases, with 12 bases sitting between them. Per the authors' pipeline: From reference gene primer amplification, estimates of nucleated cell counts were derived. The repertoire was sequenced with immunoSEQ multiplex PCR; TCRdb's copy has only in-frame clones and lacks some. D and trimming were read from the DNA, whereas the V and J calls and clone size are those reported in that table. The table lists about 110,000 clones, about four fifths of them singletons. This clonotype originated in a woman in her 70s with acute or convalescent COVID-19. The V call is TRBV28, the J call TRBJ1-2, with D uncertain. The specimen sequenced was peripheral blood. CDR3 region: CASSVLQRNYGYTF. CDR3 DNA sequence: TGTGCCAGCAGTGTCCTCCAGCGGAACTATGGCTACACCTTC.